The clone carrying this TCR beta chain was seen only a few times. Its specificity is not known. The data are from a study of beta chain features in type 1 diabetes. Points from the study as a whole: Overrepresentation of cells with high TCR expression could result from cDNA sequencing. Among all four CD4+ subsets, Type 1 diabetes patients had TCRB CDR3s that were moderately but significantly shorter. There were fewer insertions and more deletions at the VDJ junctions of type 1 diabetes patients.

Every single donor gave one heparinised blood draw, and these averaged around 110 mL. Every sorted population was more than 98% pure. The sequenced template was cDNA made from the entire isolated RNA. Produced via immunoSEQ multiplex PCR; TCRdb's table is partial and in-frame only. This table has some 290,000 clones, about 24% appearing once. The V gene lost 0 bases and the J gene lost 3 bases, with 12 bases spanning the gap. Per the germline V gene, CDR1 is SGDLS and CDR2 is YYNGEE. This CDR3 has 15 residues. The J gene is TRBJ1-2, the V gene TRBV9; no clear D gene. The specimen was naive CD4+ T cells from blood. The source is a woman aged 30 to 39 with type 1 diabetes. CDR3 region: CASSVGPVGDYGYTF. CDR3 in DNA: TGTGCCAGCAGCGTAGGACCAGTGGGAGACTATGGCTACACCTTC.